The 27 T cell receptor beta chains below were found in one sample sequenced in a study of human T cells and chemical hapten exposure. MiXCR, run by TCRdb on the RACE reads, gives a single entry per CDR3 protein. The data hold approximately 260,000 distinct CDR3 sequences, with about 7.7% observed a single time. Time point indicated: pre-sensitization, week 0. Described treatment: therapeutic diphenylcyclopropenone sensitization with weekly scalp DPC. This material consisted of whole blood, taken in connection with sensitization to the hapten diphenylcyclopropenone (DPC). These receptor sequences come from a man aged 18-30 years with alopecia areata. Some clones in this sample may be carry-over from other donors' samples.

This clonotype was recorded many times. V gene TRBV4-1 combines with J gene TRBJ2-6, with TRBD1 as a possible D gene (5 bases). V lost 1 base and J lost 0, with 10 bases in between. There are 17 residues in the CDR3. In germline, CDR1 is MGHRA, CDR2 YSYEKL. The CDR3 DNA reads TGCGCCAGCAGCCAAGGCAGGGCTTTCTCTGGGGCCAACGTCCTGACTTTC. The encoded protein is CASSQGRAFSGANVLTF.

This clonotype occurred many times. The chain joins TRBV9 to TRBJ2-4; 8 nucleotides match TRBD2. The CDR3 length is 15 residues. CDR1 is SGDLS, CDR2 YYNGEE, per germline. Losses at the gene ends were 4 bases for V and 0 bases for J; bases not matched to a gene: 3. The CDR3 is CASSRGGLAKNIQYF. The CDR3 coding sequence is TGTGCCAGCAGCCGGGGGGGACTAGCCAAAAACATTCAGTACTTC.

This clonotype was seen only a few times. The chain uses TRBV6-2 or TRBV6-3 and TRBJ2-5; no firm D call. Trimming pared 7 bases from V and 3 bases from J, leaving 12 bases between. The CDR3 consists of 13 residues. CDR1 is MNHEY, CDR2 SVGEGT, per germline. CDR3 residues: CASTLRVEETQYF. DNA of the CDR3: TGTGCCAGCACCCTAAGGGTAGAAGAGACCCAGTACTTC.

The sample holds many counts of this clonotype. V gene TRBV28 combines with J gene TRBJ1-2; a possible D gene is TRBD1 (6 bases). This CDR3 is 13 amino acids long. The V gene lost 6 bases and the J gene lost 3 bases, with 11 bases spanning the gap. Germline V CDR1 and CDR2: MDHEN, SYDVKM. In nucleotides, the CDR3 is TGTGCCAGCAGCGAGACAGGCTACTATGGCTACACCTTC. It encodes CASSETGYYGYTF.

In this sample, this clonotype turned up many times. The chain joins TRBV3-1 to TRBJ1-4; 7 positions match TRBD1. J lost 8 bases, V lost 0 bases, and 9 bases had no gene match. The CDR3 is 16 amino acids. The V gene's germline CDR1 is LGHDT and CDR2 YNNKEL (reference sequence). In DNA form, the CDR3 reads TGTGCCAGCAGCCAAGATGTGGCAGGGGGAGGCGAAAAACTGTTTTTT. It encodes CASSQDVAGGGEKLFF.

This clonotype has a count of ten or more. V usage is TRBV7-9 and J usage is TRBJ2-2, with 7 bases aligning to TRBD2. The CDR3 spans 16 residues. CDR1 and CDR2 (germline): SEHNR, FQNEAQ (reference sequence). Losses at the gene ends were 1 base for V and 1 base for J; bases not matched to a gene: 3. CDR3 residues: CASSLVLAVNTGELFF. The CDR3 region has the DNA TGTGCCAGCAGCTTAGTGCTAGCGGTGAACACCGGGGAGCTGTTTTTT.

This clonotype was counted between two and nine times. V and J are TRBV6-1 and TRBJ2-7; TRBD1 is a possible D gene (6 bases). Trimming shortened V by 5 bases and J by 3 bases, and 11 bases separated the two germline ends. The CDR3 totals 13 residues. Germline V CDR1 and CDR2: MNHNS, SASEGT. CDR3 region: CASSRQVLYEQYV. The CDR3 coding sequence is TGTGCCAGCAGTAGACAGGTGCTCTACGAGCAGTACGTC.

With respect to this clonotype: The junction departs from germline at one end; a sequencing error may be responsible. The chain carries TRBV11-2 and TRBJ1-2, with 10 bases lining up with TRBD1. The CDR3 runs to 14 residues. Germline V gene lookup returns CDR1 SGHAT and CDR2 FQNNGV. Here the CDR3 reads CASSRDRGNYGYAF. CDR3 coding DNA: TGTGCCAGCAGCCGGGACAGGGGCAACTATGGCTACGCCTTC.

This clonotype was recorded many times. The V gene is TRBV10-2, the J gene TRBJ1-4, with TRBD1 as a possible D gene (5 bases). The germline CDR1 and CDR2 sequences are WSHSY and SAAADI. This CDR3 has 17 residues. V was cut by 6 bases and J by 4 bases, with 21 bases left in between. CDR3 amino acids: CASSEKIPGRLNEKLFF. The CDR3 DNA reads as TGCGCCAGCAGCGAGAAAATTCCGGGACGACTTAATGAAAAACTGTTTTTT.

Ten or more counts support this clonotype. The V call is TRBV29-1, the J call TRBJ2-7; D is uncertain. V lost 0 bases and J 4 bases, leaving 4 bases between the germline ends. CDR1 SQVTM and CDR2 ANQGSEA come from the germline V gene. This CDR3 spans 11 amino acids. The CDR3 reads CSVEDAYEQYV. For the CDR3, the DNA is TGCAGCGTTGAAGACGCATACGAGCAGTACGTC.

This clonotype was detected only a few times. The genes are TRBV5-6 and TRBJ2-6, with D perhaps TRBD1 (8 bases). The CDR3 totals 17 residues. Trimming removed 3 bases at V and 3 bases at J, with 16 bases between. The germline V gene has CDR1 SGHDT and CDR2 YYEEEE. This chain's CDR3 is CASSSDREGYGANVLTF. The DNA of the CDR3 is TGTGCCAGCAGCTCGGACAGGGAGGGTTATGGGGCCAACGTCCTGACTTTC.

The V gene is TRBV7-3, the J gene TRBJ2-3, with a weak D call TRBD2 (5 bases). V was trimmed by 6 bases and J by 2 bases, leaving 12 bases between them. There are 14 residues in the CDR3. Per the germline V gene, CDR1 is SGHTA and CDR2 is FQGTGA. CDR3 coding DNA: TGTGCCAGCAGGAGGGCTTCCCTCACAGATACGCAGTATTTT. The encoded protein is CASRRASLTDTQYF.

The CDR3 sequence: CASSLTTVAKNIQYF. The DNA of the CDR3 is TGCGCCAGCAGCCTTACTACAGTAGCCAAAAACATTCAGTACTTC. The chain has TRBV4-1 and TRBJ2-4; D call uncertain. V lost 4 bases to trimming and J lost 0 bases, with 10 bases between them. Per the germline V gene, CDR1 is MGHRA and CDR2 is YSYEKL. This CDR3 comprises 15 residues.

This clonotype was seen repeatedly, ten times or more. V gene TRBV28 combines with J gene TRBJ2-7; D may match TRBD1 or TRBD2 (7 bases each). This CDR3 spans 14 amino acids. Trimming pared 10 bases from V and 0 bases from J, leaving 16 bases between. Germline-derived CDR1 and CDR2 are MDHEN and SYDVKM. The CDR3 DNA is TGTGCCACCGCAGGGGGGGCCGTCTCCTACGAGCAGTACTTC. It is translated as CATAGGAVSYEQYF.

This chain connects TRBV5-5 to TRBJ2-5, with D hard to call. This CDR3 has 18 residues. Germline V gene lookup returns CDR1 SGHKS and CDR2 YYEKEE (reference sequence). The V gene lost 0 bases and the J gene lost 5 bases, with 23 bases spanning the gap. CDR3 sequence reads: CASSLDSGPYFDMETQYF. The CDR3 DNA reads TGTGCCAGCAGCTTGGACTCAGGTCCCTATTTCGATATGGAGACCCAGTACTTC.

The rearrangement joins TRBV2 to TRBJ2-5; D remains unclear. With 7 bases removed from V and 5 bases from J, the gap between germline ends came to 5 bases. Per germline, CDR1 SNHLY and CDR2 FYNNEI. There are 10 residues in the CDR3. CDR3 residues: CASNSETQYF. The CDR3 region has the DNA TGTGCCAGCAATTCGGAGACCCAGTACTTC.

This clonotype occurred a few times. The CDR3 loop is CASSHRQGTNTEAFF. The DNA for the CDR3 is TGCGCCAGCAGCCATCGTCAGGGGACGAACACTGAAGCTTTCTTT. The V and J genes are TRBV4-3 and TRBJ1-1; D might be TRBD1 (6 bases). Trimming stripped 3 bases from V and 1 base from J, with 12 bases between. There are 15 residues in the CDR3. Germline loops: CDR1 LGHNA, CDR2 YSLEER.

The chain joins TRBV24-1 to TRBJ1-1; D uncertain. CDR3 size: 18 residues. Germline-derived CDR1 and CDR2 are KGHDR and SFDVKD. The germline V and J ends were trimmed by 2 bases and 5 bases, with 23 bases remaining between them. The CDR3 DNA is TGTGCCACCAGTGATTACCAAGAGTCCTCGGTCAAGGATACTGAAGCTTTCTTT. This sequence encodes CATSDYQESSVKDTEAFF.

This clonotype was recorded many times. This chain connects TRBV20-1 to TRBJ2-7; the D gene could be TRBD1 or TRBD2 (5 bases each). The CDR3 has 13 amino acids. Germline-derived CDR1 and CDR2 are DFQATT and SNEGSKA (reference sequence). Between the trimmed V and J ends, which lost 6 bases and 3 bases, there was a span of 15 bases. CDR3 sequence (DNA): TGCAGTGCAGGGGACCGCGGTTACTACGAGCAGTACTTC. This translates into CSAGDRGYYEQYF.

This clonotype was observed a handful of times. The chain employs TRBV10-3 and TRBJ2-3; D remains unclear. V was pared by 6 bases and J by 1 base, with 5 bases between. This CDR3 contains 12 residues. Per germline, CDR1 ENHRY and CDR2 SYGVKD. The CDR3 reads CAIRSGTDTQYF. CDR3 bases: TGTGCCATCAGGAGCGGCACAGATACGCAGTATTTT.

This clonotype was observed at least ten times. The V gene is TRBV21-1, the J gene TRBJ2-7. TRBV21-1 is a pseudogene. The CDR3 totals 15 residues. CDR3 sequence (DNA): TGTGCCAGCAGCAAAGGACAAGTAATCACCTACGAGCAGTACGTC. Amino acid sequence: CASSKGQVITYEQYV.

This clonotype was detected ten times or more. V and J are TRBV5-1 and TRBJ2-2, with 7 bases fitting TRBD1. The germline CDR1 and CDR2 sequences are SGHRS and YFSETQ. The V gene end was trimmed by 1 base and the J gene end by 5 bases; junction bases not matched to a gene: 11. The CDR3 covers 17 residues. In DNA form, the CDR3 reads TGCGCCAGCAGCTTGACCGGATTGACAGGGAGAACCGGGGAGCTGTTTTTT. Residues: CASSLTGLTGRTGELFF.

V gene TRBV6-2 or TRBV6-3 combines with J gene TRBJ2-7; a weak D match, TRBD1 (5 bases). V was cut by 0 bases and J by 5 bases, with 14 bases left in between. The CDR3 is made up of 15 amino acids. The germline V gene encodes CDR1 MNHEY and CDR2 SVGEGT. CDR3 sequence (DNA): TGTGCCAGCAGTTACTCGAGCGCAAACAGGAACGAGCAGTACGTC. Amino acids: CASSYSSANRNEQYV.

In its sample, this clonotype was seen a few times. The chain uses TRBV6-5 and TRBJ2-1, with 10 bases identical to TRBD2. This CDR3 region has 16 residues. V was pared by 4 bases and J by 4 bases, with 7 bases of the junction left unmatched. Germline CDR1 and CDR2: MNHEY and SVGAGI. The CDR3 nucleotides are TGTGCCAGCAGTTTCCTCGGACTAGCGGATTACAATGAGCAGTTCTTC. Protein product: CASSFLGLADYNEQFF.

This clonotype showed up just a few times. At one of its ends the junction is not consistent with the germline gene, which may arise from a read error. The chain carries TRBV7-9 and TRBJ1-2, with D unclear. The germline CDR1 and CDR2 sequences are SEHNR and FQNEAQ (reference sequence). The CDR3 has 13 amino acids. CDR3 residues: CASTLGLDYGYTF. The CDR3 coding sequence is TGTGCCAGCACCTTAGGTTTGGACTATGGCTACACCTTC.

This clonotype was seen at least ten times. The chain uses TRBV3-1 and TRBJ1-1; possibly TRBD1 for D (5 bases). Trimming shortened V by 5 bases and J by 4 bases, and 8 bases separated the two germline ends. This CDR3 region has 12 residues. In germline, CDR1 is LGHDT, CDR2 YNNKEL (reference sequence). The CDR3, as DNA: TGTGCCAGCAGCTTAGACAGCACTGAAGCTTTCTTT. This sequence encodes CASSLDSTEAFF.

V usage is TRBV7-9 and J usage is TRBJ1-2, with D unclear. V dropped 2 bases and J dropped 6 bases, with 10 bases sitting between them. CDR3 size: 13 residues. Germline V CDR1 and CDR2: SEHNR, FQNEAQ (reference sequence). The CDR3 sequence is CASSLMEDDGYTF. In DNA form, the CDR3 reads TGTGCCAGCAGCTTAATGGAGGATGATGGCTACACCTTC.